These T cell receptor beta chains were read from a single sample in a study of response to subunit inactivated influenza vaccine. MiXCR was run by TCRdb on the RT-PCR reads, yielding one entry per CDR3 protein. The table shows 300,000 to 350,000 distinct CDR3 sequences, with about 20% occurring only once. The source was PBMCs from blood, collected about 20 months after vaccination. The receptors stem from a man aged 50-75 years who received an inactivated influenza vaccine. Both conserved end residues are part of each CDR3. D genes are given only for firm matches.

TRBV5-1	.	TRBJ1-2	CASSLEYKNYGYTF
TRBV28	TRBD2	TRBJ2-6	CASSSSGRGPPGANVLTF
TRBV29-1	TRBD1	TRBJ1-3	CSVGQGSTGNTIYF
TRBV12-5	TRBD2	TRBJ2-5	CASGPGTTVETQYF
TRBV28	TRBD2	TRBJ2-1	CASSFRAGGRNEQFF
TRBV28	TRBD1	TRBJ1-1	CASSTPQGRRTEAFF
TRBV6-2/TRBV6-3	.	TRBJ1-1	CASSRSRDTPTEAFF
TRBV6-6	TRBD1	TRBJ1-5	CASSLDRAQPQHF
TRBV7-9	TRBD2	TRBJ2-1	CSSSLVSVGGAYNEQFF
TRBV6-1	TRBD1	TRBJ1-5	CASSRQGRGQPQHF
TRBV5-6	TRBD2	TRBJ2-2	CASSLANSGTGELFF
TRBV5-1	.	TRBJ1-5	CASSWNGTPNQPQHF
TRBV7-8	.	TRBJ1-6	CASSFRASSYNSPLHF
TRBV18	TRBD2	TRBJ2-1	CASSPGAAGLTYNEQFF
TRBV9	.	TRBJ2-2	CASSVVDTGELFF
TRBV7-9	TRBD2	TRBJ2-3	CASSLPGGDTQYF
TRBV6-1	.	TRBJ2-6	CASKGTGANVLTF
TRBV9	.	TRBJ2-1	CASSVGPRGDEQFF
TRBV3-1	.	TRBJ2-2	CASSQAGTYTGELFF
TRBV6-5	.	TRBJ2-7	CASSYSGGDLREQYF
TRBV11-2	.	TRBJ1-1	CASSLQAGNTEAFF
TRBV2	.	TRBJ2-6	CASGQGANVLTF
TRBV6-1	.	TRBJ2-1	CASRKNTGPSYNEQFF
TRBV7-2	.	TRBJ2-3	CASNGGITDTQYF